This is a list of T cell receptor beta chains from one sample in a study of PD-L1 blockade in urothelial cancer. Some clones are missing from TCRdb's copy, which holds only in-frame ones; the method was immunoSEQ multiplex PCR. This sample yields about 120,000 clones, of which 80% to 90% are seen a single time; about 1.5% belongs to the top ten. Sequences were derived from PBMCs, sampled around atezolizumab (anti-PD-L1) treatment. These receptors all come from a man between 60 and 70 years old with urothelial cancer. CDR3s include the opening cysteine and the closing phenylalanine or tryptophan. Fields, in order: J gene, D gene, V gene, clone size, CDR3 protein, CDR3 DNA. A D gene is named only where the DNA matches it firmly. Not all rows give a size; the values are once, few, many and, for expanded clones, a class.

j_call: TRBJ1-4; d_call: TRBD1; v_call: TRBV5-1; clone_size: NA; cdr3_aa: CASSLASGTDNEKLFF; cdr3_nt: TGCGCCAGCAGCTTGGCTTCCGGGACAGACAATGAAAAACTGTTTTTT
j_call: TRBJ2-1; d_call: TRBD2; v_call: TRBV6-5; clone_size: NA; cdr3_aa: CASSQSGTVGNEQFF; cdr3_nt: TGTGCCAGCAGCCAGAGCGGGACCGTAGGCAATGAGCAGTTCTTC
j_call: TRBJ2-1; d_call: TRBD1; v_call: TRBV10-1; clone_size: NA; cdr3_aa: CASSAGTGDNEQFF; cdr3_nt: TGCGCCAGCAGTGCCGGGACAGGGGACAATGAGCAGTTCTTC
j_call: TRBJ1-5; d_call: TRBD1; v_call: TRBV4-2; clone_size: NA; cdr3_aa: CASSHVQGTLGPQHF; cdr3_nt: TGTGCCAGCAGCCACGTACAGGGGACCTTGGGGCCCCAGCATTTT
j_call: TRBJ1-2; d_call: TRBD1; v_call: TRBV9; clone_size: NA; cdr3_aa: CASSSHGQGVLIYGYTF; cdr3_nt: TGTGCCAGCAGCTCACACGGACAGGGGGTTTTGATCTATGGCTACACCTTC
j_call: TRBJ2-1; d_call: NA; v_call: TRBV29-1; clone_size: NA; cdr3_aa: CSVAPAGAYNEQFF; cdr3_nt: TGCAGCGTTGCTCCAGCGGGCGCCTACAATGAGCAGTTCTTC
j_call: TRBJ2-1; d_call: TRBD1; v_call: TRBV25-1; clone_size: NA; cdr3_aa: CASSGGQDVGSYNEQFF; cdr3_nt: TGTGCCAGCAGTGGGGGACAGGATGTTGGCTCCTACAATGAGCAGTTCTTC
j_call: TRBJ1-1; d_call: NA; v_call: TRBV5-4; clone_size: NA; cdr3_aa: CASSPRLQGNTEAFF; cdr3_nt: TGTGCCAGCAGCCCCCGCTTACAGGGGAACACTGAAGCTTTCTTT
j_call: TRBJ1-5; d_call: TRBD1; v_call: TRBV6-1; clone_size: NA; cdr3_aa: CASSGRDRGRNQPQHF; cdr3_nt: TGTGCCAGCAGTGGCCGGGACAGGGGGCGGAATCAGCCCCAGCATTTT
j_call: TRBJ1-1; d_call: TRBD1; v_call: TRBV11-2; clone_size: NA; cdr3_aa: CASSLAHHQGVTTEAFF; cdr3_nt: TGTGCCAGCAGCTTAGCACACCATCAGGGGGTGACCACTGAAGCTTTCTTT
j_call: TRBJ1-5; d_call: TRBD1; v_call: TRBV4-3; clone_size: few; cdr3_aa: CASSTGQGHQPQHF; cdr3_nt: TGCGCCAGCAGCACGGGACAGGGCCATCAGCCCCAGCATTTT
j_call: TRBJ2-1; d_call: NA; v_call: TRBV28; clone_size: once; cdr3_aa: CASSASLAAAYNEQFF; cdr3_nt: TGTGCCAGCAGTGCATCCTTAGCGGCCGCCTACAATGAGCAGTTCTTC
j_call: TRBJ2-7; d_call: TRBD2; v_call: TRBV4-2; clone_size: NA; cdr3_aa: CASSPRGLAGNEQYF; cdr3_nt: TGTGCCAGCAGCCCTCGAGGACTAGCGGGAAACGAGCAGTACTTC
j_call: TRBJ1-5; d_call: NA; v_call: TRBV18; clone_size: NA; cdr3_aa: CASSPGQSNQPQHF; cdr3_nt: TGTGCCAGCTCACCAGGGCAGTCAAATCAGCCCCAGCATTTT
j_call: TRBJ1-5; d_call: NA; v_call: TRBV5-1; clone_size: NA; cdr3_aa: CASSLVGGNQPQHF; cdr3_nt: TGCGCCAGCAGCTTAGTCGGAGGCAATCAGCCCCAGCATTTT
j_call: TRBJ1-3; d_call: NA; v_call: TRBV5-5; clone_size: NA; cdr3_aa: CASSLAQQTVGNTIYF; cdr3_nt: TGTGCCAGCAGCTTGGCCCAACAGACGGTTGGAAACACCATATATTTT
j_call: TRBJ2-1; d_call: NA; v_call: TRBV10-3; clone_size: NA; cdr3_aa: CAIAAGAISSYNEQFF; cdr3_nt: TGTGCCATCGCAGCAGGGGCTATTAGCTCCTACAATGAGCAGTTCTTC
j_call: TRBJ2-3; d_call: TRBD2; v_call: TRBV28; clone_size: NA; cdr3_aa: CASRATSGNLPRVTDTQYF; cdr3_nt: TGTGCCAGCAGGGCGACTAGCGGGAACCTTCCCCGGGTCACAGATACGCAGTATTTT
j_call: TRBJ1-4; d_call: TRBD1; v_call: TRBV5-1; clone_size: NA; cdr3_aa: CASSLEGQGSNEKLFF; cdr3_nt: TGCGCCAGCAGCTTGGAGGGACAGGGATCTAATGAAAAACTGTTTTTT
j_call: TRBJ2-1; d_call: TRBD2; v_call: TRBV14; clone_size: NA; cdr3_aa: CASSQSGGAGNEQFF; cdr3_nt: TGTGCCAGCAGCCAAAGCGGGGGGGCGGGGAATGAGCAGTTCTTC
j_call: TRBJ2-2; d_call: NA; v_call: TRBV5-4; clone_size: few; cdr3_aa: CASSLGQGAGELFF; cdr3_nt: TGTGCCAGCAGCTTGGGTCAGGGCGCCGGGGAGCTGTTTTTT
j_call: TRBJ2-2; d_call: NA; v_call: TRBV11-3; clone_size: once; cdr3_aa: CASSLELGELFF; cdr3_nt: TGTGCCAGCAGCTTAGAATTGGGCGAGCTGTTTTTT
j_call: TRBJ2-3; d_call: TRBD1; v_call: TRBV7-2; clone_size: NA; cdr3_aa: CASSFLRGSGTDTQYF; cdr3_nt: TGTGCCAGCAGCTTCCTCAGGGGGTCGGGCACAGATACGCAGTATTTT
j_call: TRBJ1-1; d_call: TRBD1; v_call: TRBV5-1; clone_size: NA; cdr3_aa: CASTSGTVNTEAFF; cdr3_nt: TGCGCCAGCACCTCCGGGACAGTGAACACTGAAGCTTTCTTT
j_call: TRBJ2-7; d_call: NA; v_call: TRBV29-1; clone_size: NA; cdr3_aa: CSVSSGSYEQYF; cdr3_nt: TGCAGCGTGAGCTCCGGCTCCTACGAGCAGTACTTC
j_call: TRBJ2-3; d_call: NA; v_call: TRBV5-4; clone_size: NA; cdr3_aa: CASSLEVADPTDTQYF; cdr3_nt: TGTGCCAGCAGCTTGGAGGTAGCGGATCCCACAGATACGCAGTATTTT
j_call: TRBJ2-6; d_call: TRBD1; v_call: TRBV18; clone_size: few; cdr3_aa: CASSPQQGLSSGANVLTF; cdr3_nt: TGTGCCAGCTCACCACAACAGGGGCTCAGCTCTGGGGCCAACGTCCTGACTTTC
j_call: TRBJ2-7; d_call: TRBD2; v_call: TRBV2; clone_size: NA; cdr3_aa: CASSEDWLAGASYEQYF; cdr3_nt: TGTGCCAGCAGTGAAGATTGGCTAGCGGGAGCATCCTACGAGCAGTACTTC
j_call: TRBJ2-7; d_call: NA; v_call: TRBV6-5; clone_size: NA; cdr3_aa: CASSTRVGEQYF; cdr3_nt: TGTGCCAGCAGTACCAGGGTTGGCGAGCAGTACTTC
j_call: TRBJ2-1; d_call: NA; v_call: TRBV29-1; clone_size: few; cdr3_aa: CSVDHQRYNEQFF; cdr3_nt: TGCAGCGTTGATCACCAGAGGTACAATGAGCAGTTCTTC
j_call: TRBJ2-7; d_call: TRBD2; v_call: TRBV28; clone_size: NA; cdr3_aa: CASSSRGEQYF; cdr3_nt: TGTGCCAGCAGCTCGCGGGGGGAGCAGTACTTC
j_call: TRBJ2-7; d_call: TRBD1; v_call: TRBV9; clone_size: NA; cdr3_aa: CASSFAGTGYEQYF; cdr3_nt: TGTGCCAGCAGCTTTGCCGGGACAGGCTACGAGCAGTACTTC
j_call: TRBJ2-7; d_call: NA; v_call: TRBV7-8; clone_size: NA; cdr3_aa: CASRSLLGQYYEQYF; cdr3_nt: TGTGCCAGCAGATCGCTCCTAGGACAATACTACGAGCAGTACTTC
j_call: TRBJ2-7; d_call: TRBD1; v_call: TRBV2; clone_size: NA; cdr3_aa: CASRKDRGIPTYEQYF; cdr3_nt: TGTGCCAGCAGGAAGGACAGGGGGATACCTACCTACGAGCAGTACTTC
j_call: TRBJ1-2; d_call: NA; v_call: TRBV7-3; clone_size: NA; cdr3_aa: CASSPTGGTNYGYTF; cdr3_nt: TGTGCCAGCAGCCCCACGGGGGGCACTAACTATGGCTACACCTTC
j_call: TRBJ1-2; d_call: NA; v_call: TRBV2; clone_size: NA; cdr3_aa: CASSEQGPYGYTF; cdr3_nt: TGTGCCAGCAGTGAACAGGGGCCCTATGGCTACACCTTC
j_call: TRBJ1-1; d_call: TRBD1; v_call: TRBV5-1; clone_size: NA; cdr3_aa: CASTETGAGTEAFF; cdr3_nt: TGCGCCAGCACCGAGACAGGGGCTGGGACTGAAGCTTTCTTT
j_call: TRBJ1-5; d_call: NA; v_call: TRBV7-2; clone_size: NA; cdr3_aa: CASSLGAHQPQHF; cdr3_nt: TGTGCCAGCAGCTTAGGCGCCCATCAGCCCCAGCATTTT
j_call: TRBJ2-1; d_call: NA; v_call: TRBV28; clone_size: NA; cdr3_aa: CASSLGFPTGEQFF; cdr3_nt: TGTGCCAGCAGTTTGGGTTTCCCGACGGGTGAGCAGTTCTTC
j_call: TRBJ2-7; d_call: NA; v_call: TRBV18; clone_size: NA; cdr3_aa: CASSFGQSSSYEQYF; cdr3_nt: TGTGCCAGCTCATTCGGACAGTCCAGCTCCTACGAGCAGTACTTC
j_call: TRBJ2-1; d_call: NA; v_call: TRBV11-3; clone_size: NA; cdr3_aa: CASRLGRNDEQFF; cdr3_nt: TGTGCCAGCAGACTAGGAAGAAACGATGAGCAGTTCTTC
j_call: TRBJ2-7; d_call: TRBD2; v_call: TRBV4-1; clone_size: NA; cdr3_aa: CASSQDPSSGTSFYEQYF; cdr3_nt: TGCGCCAGCAGCCAGGATCCCTCAAGCGGGACTAGTTTCTACGAGCAGTACTTC
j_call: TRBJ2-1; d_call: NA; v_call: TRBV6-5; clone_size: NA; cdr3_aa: CASRRSATYNEQFF; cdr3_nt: TGTGCCAGCCGTCGGAGCGCCACTTACAATGAGCAGTTCTTC
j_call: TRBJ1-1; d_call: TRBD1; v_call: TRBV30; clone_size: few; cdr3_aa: CAWSKQGGSAFF; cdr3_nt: TGTGCCTGGAGTAAACAGGGGGGTTCGGCTTTCTTT
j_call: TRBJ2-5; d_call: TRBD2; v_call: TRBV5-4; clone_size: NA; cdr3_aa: CASSLEYGSSGGAQETQYF; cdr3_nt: TGTGCCAGCAGCTTGGAGTACGGATCGTCGGGGGGGGCCCAAGAGACCCAGTACTTC
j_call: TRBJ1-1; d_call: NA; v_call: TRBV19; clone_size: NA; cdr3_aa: CASSSRMNTEAFF; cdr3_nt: TGTGCCAGTAGTAGCAGGATGAACACTGAAGCTTTCTTT
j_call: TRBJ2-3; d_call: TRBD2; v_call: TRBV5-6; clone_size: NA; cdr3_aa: CASSFPTSGGSSTDTQYF; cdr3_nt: TGTGCCAGCAGCTTCCCGACTAGCGGAGGGTCTAGCACAGATACGCAGTATTTT
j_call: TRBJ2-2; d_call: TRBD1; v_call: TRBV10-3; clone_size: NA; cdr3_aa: CASGTGEAGELFF; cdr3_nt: TGTGCCAGCGGGACAGGTGAAGCCGGGGAGCTGTTTTTT
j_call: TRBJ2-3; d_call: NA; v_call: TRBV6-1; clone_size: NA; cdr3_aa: CASSEVRATDTQYF; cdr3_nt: TGTGCCAGCAGTGAAGTGCGGGCCACAGATACGCAGTATTTT
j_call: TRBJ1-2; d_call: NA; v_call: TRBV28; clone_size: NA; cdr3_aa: CASREVPEQGIYGYTF; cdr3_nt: TGTGCCAGCAGGGAAGTCCCGGAACAGGGTATCTATGGCTACACCTTC
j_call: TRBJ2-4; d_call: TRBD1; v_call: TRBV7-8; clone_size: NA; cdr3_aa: CASSPGTGGSVQYF; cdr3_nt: TGTGCCAGCAGCCCCGGGACAGGGGGGTCCGTTCAGTACTTC
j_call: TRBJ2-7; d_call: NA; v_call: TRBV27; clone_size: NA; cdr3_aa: CASSLSGTRTYEQYF; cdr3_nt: TGTGCCAGCAGTTTATCTGGGACAAGAACCTACGAGCAGTACTTC
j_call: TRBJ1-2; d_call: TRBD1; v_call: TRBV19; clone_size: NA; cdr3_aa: CASSPNYPDRAGGGYTF; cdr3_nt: TGTGCCAGTAGTCCCAACTACCCGGACAGGGCCGGGGGTGGCTACACCTTC
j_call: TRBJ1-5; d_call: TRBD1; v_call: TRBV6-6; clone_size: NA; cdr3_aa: CASTHTTGGGQPQHF; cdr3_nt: TGTGCCAGCACCCACACGACAGGGGGTGGTCAGCCCCAGCATTTT
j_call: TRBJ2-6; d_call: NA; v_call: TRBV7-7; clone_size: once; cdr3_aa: CASSLGFSTGANVLTF; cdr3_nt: TGTGCTAGCAGCTTAGGGTTCAGTACTGGGGCCAACGTCCTGACTTTC